This is a list of T cell receptor beta chains from one sample in a study of T cells of healthy individuals. Via MiXCR, TCRdb re-called the 5' RACE reads, giving one row per CDR3 protein. The table records 60,000 to 70,000 distinct CDR3 sequences, about 16% of them present only once. The receptors originated from a human donor in good health. Each CDR3 is given with its conserved first and last residue.

14	TRBV12-3/TRBV12-4	TRBJ1-5	CASSLSPSSQPQHF
17	TRBV5-1	TRBJ2-1	CASSLTRGGGSYNEQFF
14	TRBV24-1	TRBJ1-2	CATSDKQGDYGYTF
15	TRBV4-1	TRBJ1-5	CASSQDRHGNQPQHF
12	TRBV20-1	TRBJ2-3	CSPNRPWDTQYF
15	TRBV20-1	TRBJ2-2	CSARDLSANTGELFF
13	TRBV3-1	TRBJ2-7	CASRTSGSNEQYF
14	TRBV12-5	TRBJ1-2	CASRPMSSTYGYTF
13	TRBV10-3	TRBJ2-3	CAISEERGATQYF
16	TRBV5-1	TRBJ2-3	CASSLIRQGAFDTQYF
13	TRBV7-3	TRBJ2-7	CASSPSPRDEQYF
11	TRBV29-1	TRBJ2-7	CSVGDYYEQYF
14	TRBV27	TRBJ1-6	CASTRSSYNSPLHF
12	TRBV9	TRBJ2-2	CASSVVTGELFF
15	TRBV7-2	TRBJ2-1	CASSLDGEAYNEQFF
14	TRBV5-1	TRBJ1-1	CASSLAQGNAEAFF
12	TRBV28	TRBJ2-5	CASSWYEETQYF
16	TRBV20-1	TRBJ1-6	CSARDPASSYNSPLHF
14	TRBV7-2	TRBJ2-1	CASSLGTSAHEQFF
11	TRBV20-1	TRBJ2-1	CSAGTGNEQFF
14	TRBV7-9	TRBJ1-2	CASSLATANYGYTF
14	TRBV5-1	TRBJ2-5	CASSLRQGEETQYF
13	TRBV5-6	TRBJ1-6	CASSLRAYSPLHF
13	TRBV18	TRBJ1-1	CASSSGPNTEAFF
18	TRBV7-3	TRBJ2-3	CASSLFPAGGTSTDTQYF
13	TRBV20-1	TRBJ2-3	CSAPRLGEDTQYF
19	TRBV2	TRBJ2-5	CASSETHPNADRNQETQYF
15	TRBV11-2	TRBJ2-3	CASSGTGTSGGTQYF
16	TRBV5-1	TRBJ2-3	CASSPDGGGPTDTQYF
14	TRBV20-1	TRBJ2-1	CSAIPGVRVYEQFF
13	TRBV3-1	TRBJ1-1	CGTRGRGNTEAFF
13	TRBV5-1	TRBJ2-1	CASSFRAGFEQFF
16	TRBV7-2	TRBJ2-2	CASSFRQFMNTGELFF
16	TRBV4-1	TRBJ2-5	CASSQVGLMVQETQYF
16	TRBV7-2	TRBJ1-5	CASSLGAGRNNQPQHF
16	TRBV7-6	TRBJ1-5	CASSLESGHSNQPQHF
15	TRBV15	TRBJ1-4	CATSNSGRDNEKLFF
17	TRBV4-1	TRBJ2-7	CASSQDPGGTGSYEQYF
14	TRBV12-3/TRBV12-4	TRBJ2-4	CASSPPDRSNIQYF
14	TRBV3-1	TRBJ2-1	CASSPGPPSNEQFF
17	TRBV3-1	TRBJ2-3	CASSQRTSGGTTDTQYF
13	TRBV7-9	TRBJ2-1	CARSSPRNNEQFF
13	TRBV29-1	TRBJ2-3	CSVDSGSADTQYF
13	TRBV11-1	TRBJ1-1	CASSTGRNTEAFF
16	TRBV25-1	TRBJ2-3	CASSEKDKGHTDTQYF
15	TRBV9	TRBJ1-4	CASSVAGTGDEKLFF
14	TRBV4-1	TRBJ2-7	CASSQVPGEGEQYF
15	TRBV3-1	TRBJ1-2	CASSQAQGTDYGYTF
13	TRBV5-4	TRBJ2-1	CASGRQGSGEQFF
18	TRBV20-1	TRBJ2-3	CSARVPGTSGGSTDTQYF
14	TRBV6-5	TRBJ2-4	CASSYRGDKNIQYF
13	TRBV6-5	TRBJ1-1	CATGRAVNTEAFF
16	TRBV19	TRBJ2-1	CASSTETGTGYNEQFF